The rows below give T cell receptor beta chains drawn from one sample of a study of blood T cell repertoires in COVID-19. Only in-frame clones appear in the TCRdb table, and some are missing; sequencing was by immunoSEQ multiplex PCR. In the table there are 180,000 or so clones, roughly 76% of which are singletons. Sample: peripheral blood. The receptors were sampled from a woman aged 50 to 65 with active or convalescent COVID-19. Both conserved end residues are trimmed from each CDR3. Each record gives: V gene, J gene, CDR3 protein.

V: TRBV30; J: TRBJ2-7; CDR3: AWSVGSYEQY
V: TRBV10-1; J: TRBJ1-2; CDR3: ASSESRDRRDYGYT
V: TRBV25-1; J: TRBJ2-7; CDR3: ASSERQDYEQY
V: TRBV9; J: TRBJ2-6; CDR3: ASSALRAGANVLT
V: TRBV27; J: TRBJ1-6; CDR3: ASSLQAQFSPLH
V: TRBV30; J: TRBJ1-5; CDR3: AAGQVNQPQH
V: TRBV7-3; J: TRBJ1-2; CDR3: ASSTGQGKGYT
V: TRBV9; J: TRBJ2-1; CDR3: ASSVVAGGMDEQF
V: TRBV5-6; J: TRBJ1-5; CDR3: ASSEGTVNQPQH
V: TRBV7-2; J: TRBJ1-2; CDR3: ASSLEAGGNYGYT
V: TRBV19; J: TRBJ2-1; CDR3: ASSGRDRGYNEQF
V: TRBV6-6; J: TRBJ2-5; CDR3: ASRRTSGSETQY
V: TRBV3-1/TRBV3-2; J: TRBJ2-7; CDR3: ASSQAQGAGRNEQY
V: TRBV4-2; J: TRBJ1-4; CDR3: ASSQGGAHEKLF
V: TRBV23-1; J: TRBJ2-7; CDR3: ASSHQDPGQETEQY
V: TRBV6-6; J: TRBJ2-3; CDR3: ASSYHTSSSTDTQY
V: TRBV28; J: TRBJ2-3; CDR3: ASTPSGLAGTDTQY
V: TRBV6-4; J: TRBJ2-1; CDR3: ASSYGGNEQF
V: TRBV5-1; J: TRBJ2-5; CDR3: ASSLGASGNQETQY
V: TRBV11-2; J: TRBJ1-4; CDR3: ASTRTGSNEKLF
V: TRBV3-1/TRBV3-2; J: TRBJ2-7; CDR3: ASSQRQGEGEQY
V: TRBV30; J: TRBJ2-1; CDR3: AWDDGVLNEQF
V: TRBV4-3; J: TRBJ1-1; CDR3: ASSQDPGVNTEAF
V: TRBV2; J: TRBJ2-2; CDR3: ASRGGRGNRENTGELF
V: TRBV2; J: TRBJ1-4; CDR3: ASSEAWGQKPGELF
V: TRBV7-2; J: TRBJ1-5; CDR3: ASSLRTGGRQPQH
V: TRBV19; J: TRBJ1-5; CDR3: ASSINRDRGQPQH
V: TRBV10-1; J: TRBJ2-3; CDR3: ASRKGRPTSTDTQY
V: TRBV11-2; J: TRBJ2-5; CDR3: ASSPGLLETQY
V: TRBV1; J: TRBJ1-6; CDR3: TSSQRPSREYNSPLH
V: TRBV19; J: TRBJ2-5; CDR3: ASSMGHWETQY
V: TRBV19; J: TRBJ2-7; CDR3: ASSILGRESFYEQY
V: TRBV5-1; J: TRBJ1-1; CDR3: ASSSAGLVALNTEAF
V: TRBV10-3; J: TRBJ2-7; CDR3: AISEGQGGWTYEQY
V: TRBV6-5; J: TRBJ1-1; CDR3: ASKSRGGNEAF
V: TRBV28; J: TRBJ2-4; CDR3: ASSFPGRDSIQY
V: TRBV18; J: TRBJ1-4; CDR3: ASSRQGQTNEKLF
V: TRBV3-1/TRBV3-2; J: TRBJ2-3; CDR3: ATRGSDTQY
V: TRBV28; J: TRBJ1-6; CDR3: ASSLMSGLSPLH
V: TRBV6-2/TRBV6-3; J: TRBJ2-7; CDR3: ASSYAPRDEQY
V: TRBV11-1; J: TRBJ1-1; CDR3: ASSLNWASEAF
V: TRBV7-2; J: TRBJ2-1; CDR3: ASSLDRGYVGEQF